This TCR beta chain was retrieved from a study of blood T cell repertoires in COVID-19. V lost 0 bases to trimming and J lost 8 bases, with 11 bases between them. This CDR3 has 13 residues. Per germline, CDR1 SGHNT and CDR2 YYREEE (reference sequence). As processed by the authors: Cell counts per sample came from amplifying reference gene primers. Sequencing used immunoSEQ multiplex PCR; TCRdb keeps in-frame clones, though not all of them. D and trimming come from the DNA, and the V and J calls and clone size come from that table. This sample carries fewer than 350,000 clones, roughly 89% of them seen once, and the ten largest clones take 5% to 5.5%.

The source of this sequence is a man aged 55 to 69 who had recovered from COVID-19. Specimen: PBMCs or T cells enriched from blood (not recorded which). The chain has TRBV5-4 and TRBJ1-2; D is undetermined. Written as DNA, the CDR3 is TGTGCCAGCAGCTTGGGTGCTTGGGCCGGCTACACCTTC. It is translated as CASSLGAWAGYTF.